Below, 8 T cell receptor beta chains from the same sample are listed, as sequenced in a study of blood T cells in healthy people across ages (dated by TCRdb to the mid-2010s). The library was made by 5' RACE. Instrument on record: Illumina HiSeq 2500. The second PCR ran for roughly 7 to 12 cycles and used a J-beta primer mix along with a sample-barcoded 5' primer. Using fastp at Q25 and MiXCR, TCRdb reprocessed the public reads and kept productive beta chains. Entries are consolidated by CDR3 protein sequence, retaining the most common genes and DNA. This sample comprises over a million distinct CDR3 sequences, roughly 40% of them detected only once. In total, the top ten clones hold approximately 7.9% of the sample. Sequencing was carried out using blood. These receptors were collected from a woman between 18 and 29 years old in good health.

The CDR3 DNA reads TGTGCCAGCAGGGGGGATCAGGGGGCTGGCTACAATGAGCAGTTCTTC. Protein: CASRGDQGAGYNEQFF. V and J are TRBV5-5 and TRBJ2-1, with TRBD1 matching 8 bases. The ends lost 5 bases at V and 3 bases at J; junction bases unmatched: 10. Germline values: CDR1 SGHKS, CDR2 YYEKEE (reference sequence). The length of the CDR3 is 16 residues. The full variable domain, rest sourced from reference TRBV5-5 and TRBJ2-1, is DAGVTQSPTHLIKTRGQQVTLRCSPISGHKSVSWYQQVLGQGPQFIFQYYEKEERGRGNFPDRFSARQFPNYSSELNVNALLLGDSALYLCASRGDQGAGYNEQFFGPGTRLTVL.

As DNA, the CDR3 is TGTGCCAGCACCCCAAAAGGGGGGGCGGGTGGCTACACCTTC. Residues: CASTPKGGAGGYTF. V gene TRBV3-1 combines with J gene TRBJ1-2; tentative D call: TRBD1 (6 bases). Trimming removed 7 bases from V and 7 bases from J, with 19 bases in between. From germline, CDR1 is LGHDT and CDR2 YNNKEL (reference sequence). This CDR3 spans 14 amino acids.

This clonotype was observed a handful of times. V and J are TRBV6-1 and TRBJ2-1; D is ambiguous. V dropped 3 bases and J dropped 2 bases, with 5 bases sitting between them. The CDR3 sequence is 13 residues long. Germline V lookup: CDR1 MNHNS, CDR2 SASEGT. Here the CDR3 DNA reads TGTGCCAGCAGTGACAGGCCCTACAATGAGCAGTTCTTC. Translated, it gives CASSDRPYNEQFF.

The chain is built from TRBV2 and TRBJ2-7; possibly TRBD1 for D (6 bases). CDR3 length: 14 residues. V shed 9 bases and J shed 7 bases, with 22 bases lying between them. The germline V gene encodes CDR1 SNHLY and CDR2 FYNNEI. The CDR3 DNA sequence: TGTGCCAGTGATAGGGACATGCCCTACAATGAGCAGTACTTC. Residues: CASDRDMPYNEQYF.

V gene TRBV28 combines with J gene TRBJ2-1, with D hard to call. Per the germline V gene, CDR1 is MDHEN and CDR2 is SYDVKM. This CDR3 has 13 amino acids. Trimming removed 4 bases from V and 6 bases from J, with 10 bases in between. The CDR3 reads CASSSARTNEQFF. In nucleotides, the CDR3 is TGTGCCAGCAGTTCCGCCAGAACCAATGAGCAGTTCTTC.

Note on this clonotype: It is unclear where the CDR3 begins or ends on the DNA, so no DNA is shown, and the CDR3 is as TCRdb lists it. The rearrangement joins TRBV7-2 to TRBJ2-1. CDR1 and CDR2 from the germline V gene are SGHTA and FQGNSA. The CDR3 adds up to 15 amino acids, both ends counted. The CDR3 sequence is CASSFLWSSYNEQYF.

In the case of this clonotype: Relative to the germline gene, one junction end is altered; a read error may explain this. This chain connects TRBV5-1 to TRBJ2-5; D remains ambiguous. Germline CDR1 and CDR2: SGHRS and YFSETQ. The CDR3 contains 12 residues. CDR3 loop: CASNLDMVTQYF. In nucleotides, the CDR3 is TGCGCCAGCAACTTGGATATGGTGACCCAGTACTTC.

The CDR3 coding sequence is TGTGCCAGCAGTCGACAGGGGGTCGCGTATAATTCACCCCTCCACTTT. This gives the protein CASSRQGVAYNSPLHF. The V and J genes are TRBV27 and TRBJ1-6; 9 bases are shared with TRBD1. The CDR3 consists of 16 residues. Germline loops: CDR1 MNHEY, CDR2 SMNVEV (reference sequence). The J segment lost 4 bases and the V segment lost 5 bases, leaving 6 bases of the junction unmatched.